This TCR beta chain was sequenced in a study of PD-1 blockade in classical Hodgkin lymphoma. Repertoires were generated with immunoSEQ multiplex PCR, while TCRdb's copy carries only in-frame clones and drops some. The top ten clones hold roughly 3.4% of a sample with 27,000 or so clones, 55% to 85% of them seen once. The CDR3 is 13 residues long. The germline CDR1 and CDR2 sequences are SGHRS and YFSETQ. J lost 3 bases, V lost 3 bases, and 2 bases had no gene match. The sample's time point: cycle 4 day 1 (C4D1), after six to seven weeks of nivolumab. Every patient was affected by relapse after autologous stem cell transplantation, while exposure to brentuximab vedotin was not uniform.

The TCR sequence derives from a human donor with classical Hodgkin lymphoma. This sequence joins TRBV5-1 and TRBJ1-1; 7 positions match TRBD1. The source was peripheral blood mononuclear cells (PBMCs), collected before the fourth cycle of nivolumab. DNA for the CDR3: TGCGCCAGCAGCTGGACAGGTGACACTGAAGCTTTCTTT. Encoded protein: CASSWTGDTEAFF.